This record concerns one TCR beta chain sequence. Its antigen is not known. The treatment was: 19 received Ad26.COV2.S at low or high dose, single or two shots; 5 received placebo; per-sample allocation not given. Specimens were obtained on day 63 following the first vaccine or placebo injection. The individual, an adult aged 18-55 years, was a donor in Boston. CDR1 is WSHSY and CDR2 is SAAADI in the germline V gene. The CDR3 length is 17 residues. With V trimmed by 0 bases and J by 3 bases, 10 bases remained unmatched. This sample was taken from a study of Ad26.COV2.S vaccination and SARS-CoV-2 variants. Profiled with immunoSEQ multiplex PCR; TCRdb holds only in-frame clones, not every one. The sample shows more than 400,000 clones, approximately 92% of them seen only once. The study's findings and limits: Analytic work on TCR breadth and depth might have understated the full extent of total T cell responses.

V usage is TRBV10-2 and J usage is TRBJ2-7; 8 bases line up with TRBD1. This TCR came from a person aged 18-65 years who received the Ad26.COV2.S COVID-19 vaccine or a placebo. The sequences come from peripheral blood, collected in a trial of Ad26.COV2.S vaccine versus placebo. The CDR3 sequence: CASSESGRGPLNYEQYF. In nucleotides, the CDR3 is TGCGCCAGCAGTGAGTCCGGCAGGGGGCCCTTAAACTACGAGCAGTACTTC.